A single sample gave rise to the 15 T cell receptor beta chains below, sequenced in a study (dated by TCRdb to 2016 to 2017). Libraries were constructed by RT-PCR. The instrument was an Illumina MiSeq. TCRdb's own reprocessing of the public reads used fastp at Q25 and MiXCR and kept productive beta chains. Every distinct CDR3 protein forms one entry, paired with its most common genes and DNA. For this sample the table gives about 680,000 distinct CDR3 sequences, of which about 14% were detected only once. The top ten constitute 3.6% of the sample. Sequenced: memory CD4+ T cells from blood. The receptor source for this set is a female donor in good health, serving as a healthy control.

The chain recombines TRBV24-1 with TRBJ2-1; tentatively, D is TRBD2 (6 bases). The CDR3 totals 16 residues. The V and J ends lost 9 bases and 0 bases respectively, with 17 bases between them. Germline CDR1 and CDR2: KGHDR and SFDVKD. The CDR3: CATSGGGTGSYNEQFF. The CDR3 DNA is TGTGCCACCTCCGGCGGCGGGACCGGCTCCTACAATGAGCAGTTCTTC.

A few counts support this clonotype. The chain joins TRBV25-1 to TRBJ2-3, with TRBD2 identical over 9 bases. The CDR3 spans 16 residues. CDR1 is MGHDK and CDR2 is SYGVNS in the germline V gene. V shed 6 bases and J 0 bases; nucleotides not matched to a gene: 7. The CDR3 loop reads CASSKGLARSTDTQYF. The CDR3 nucleotides are TGTGCCAGCAGCAAAGGACTAGCGAGGAGCACAGATACGCAGTATTTT.

The rearrangement uses TRBV3-1 and TRBJ2-7; D remains ambiguous. The germline V gene has CDR1 LGHDT and CDR2 YNNKEL (reference sequence). The CDR3 consists of 13 residues. Between the trimmed V and J ends, which lost 1 base and 0 bases, there was a span of 4 bases. The CDR3 region has the DNA TGTGCCAGCAGCCAAGGGACCTCCTACGAGCAGTACTTC. This gives the protein CASSQGTSYEQYF.

Many counts were recorded for this clonotype. The gene calls are TRBV10-3 and TRBJ2-2; D is unresolved. The germline CDR1 and CDR2 sequences are ENHRY and SYGVKD. The ends were cut back, 4 bases at V and 3 bases at J, with 6 bases in the middle. This CDR3 has 13 amino acids. CDR3 sequence: CAISGDYTGELFF. CDR3 bases: TGTGCCATCAGTGGGGATTACACCGGGGAGCTGTTTTTT.

This clonotype was counted only a few times. The chain uses TRBV7-2 and TRBJ1-2; perhaps TRBD1 as D (5 bases). This CDR3 is built from 14 residues. V gave up 5 bases and J gave up 2 bases, with 12 bases separating them. The germline V gene encodes CDR1 SGHTA and CDR2 FQGNSA. The CDR3 bases are TGTGCCAGCAGCGTCGGACACATCAACTATGGCTACACCTTC. Translating it yields CASSVGHINYGYTF. The full variable domain, completed using reference TRBV7-2 and TRBJ1-2, is GAGVSQSPSNKVTEKGKDVELRCDPISGHTALYWYRQSLGQGLEFLIYFQGNSAPDKSGLPSDRFSAERTGGSVSTLTIQRTQQEDSAVYLCASSVGHINYGYTFGSGTRLTVV.

This sequence joins TRBV10-3 and TRBJ2-1; 11 positions agree with TRBD1. Germline V CDR1 and CDR2: ENHRY, SYGVKD. This CDR3 is built from 18 residues. V lost 10 bases and J lost 3; bases outside the gene matches: 17. This chain's CDR3 is CATSMGQGVFQHYNEQFF. In DNA form, the CDR3 reads TGTGCCACATCAATGGGACAGGGGGTTTTCCAACACTACAATGAGCAGTTCTTC.

V usage is TRBV12-3 or TRBV12-4 and J usage is TRBJ2-3; 7 bases agree with TRBD2. CDR3 length: 15 amino acids. The ends lost 7 bases at V and 2 bases at J; junction bases unmatched: 9. Written as DNA, the CDR3 is TGTGCCAGCACTACCAGCGGGAAAAACACAGATACGCAGTATTTT. It codes for CASTTSGKNTDTQYF.

The V call is TRBV20-1, the J call TRBJ1-3; possibly TRBD1 for D (5 bases). From germline, CDR1 is DFQATT and CDR2 SNEGSKA (reference sequence). Trimming pared 3 bases from V and 4 bases from J, leaving 13 bases between. The CDR3 extends over 14 amino acids. The CDR3 spells CSARGTYGGNTIYF. CDR3 sequence (DNA): TGCAGTGCTAGGGGGACTTATGGCGGAAACACCATATATTTT.

This rearrangement joins TRBV20-1 to TRBJ2-7, with 8 bases that match TRBD1. The CDR3 extends over 13 amino acids. Losses at the gene ends were 5 bases for V and 3 bases for J; bases not matched to a gene: 6. Per germline, CDR1 DFQATT and CDR2 SNEGSKA (reference sequence). CDR3 in amino acids: CSALGQGRYEQYF. The CDR3 region has the DNA TGCAGTGCTCTCGGACAGGGTCGCTACGAGCAGTACTTC.

Ten or more counts support this clonotype. V gene TRBV10-3 combines with J gene TRBJ2-7; possibly TRBD1 or TRBD2 for D (5 bases each). V was cut by 3 bases and J by 3 bases, with 12 bases left in between. The CDR3 has 14 amino acids. Germline V CDR1 and CDR2: ENHRY, SYGVKD. The CDR3 bases are TGTGCCATCAGTGACACAGGAGGACTCTACGAGCAGTACTTC. Amino acid sequence: CAISDTGGLYEQYF.

This clonotype was counted a few times. The V call is TRBV10-3, the J call TRBJ1-1; tentatively, D is TRBD1 (5 bases). CDR3 length: 12 residues. Trimming shortened V by 7 bases and J by 3 bases, and 9 bases separated the two germline ends. Germline lookup yields CDR1 ENHRY and CDR2 SYGVKD. The CDR3 DNA reads as TGTGCCATCAAGAGGGGTGACACTGAAGCTTTCTTT. Protein sequence: CAIKRGDTEAFF.

The rearrangement joins TRBV28 to TRBJ1-1, with 8 bases that match TRBD1. V lost 4 bases, J lost 5 bases, and 6 bases stayed unmatched. CDR3 length equals 14 residues. CDR1 is MDHEN and CDR2 is SYDVKM in the germline V gene. The CDR3 sequence is CASSSQGQVTEAFF. The CDR3 DNA sequence: TGTGCCAGCAGTTCACAGGGACAGGTAACTGAAGCTTTCTTT.

V is TRBV7-2 and J is TRBJ1-1, with a tentative D call TRBD1 (5 bases). This CDR3 is built from 12 residues. V lost 8 bases to trimming and J lost 6 bases, with 13 bases between them. From germline, CDR1 is SGHTA and CDR2 FQGNSA. In DNA form, the CDR3 reads TGTGCCAGCGGGGGGGTCCGGGCTGAAGCTTTCTTT. Translating it yields CASGGVRAEAFF. Drawing the rest from reference TRBV7-2 and TRBJ1-1, the complete variable domain is GAGVSQSPSNKVTEKGKDVELRCDPISGHTALYWYRQSLGQGLEFLIYFQGNSAPDKSGLPSDRFSAERTGGSVSTLTIQRTQQEDSAVYLCASGGVRAEAFFGQGTRLTVV.

A few counts support this clonotype. V usage is TRBV6-1 and J usage is TRBJ1-6; no clear D. The V end lost 5 bases, the J end lost 9 bases, and 23 bases lay between the germline ends. This CDR3 is built from 17 residues. In germline, CDR1 is MNHNS, CDR2 SASEGT. The CDR3 loop is CASSSLRTRDGISPLHF. The CDR3 DNA is TGTGCCAGCAGTTCCCTTAGGACCAGAGACGGGATTTCACCCCTCCACTTT.

The V call is TRBV3-1, the J call TRBJ2-1; D is unresolved. The CDR3 sequence is 13 residues long. The ends were cut back, 3 bases at V and 4 bases at J, with 7 bases in the middle. Germline V gene sequence: CDR1 LGHDT, CDR2 YNNKEL (reference sequence). CDR3 sequence (DNA): TGTGCCAGCAGCCAGAGGCGGTACAATGAGCAGTTCTTC. This sequence encodes CASSQRRYNEQFF.